The TCR beta chain described here comes from a study of shared clonotypes between healthy human individuals. The donors, all of them Caucasian adults, lived in Nashville, Tennessee. Running of the assay took place at deep level. Libraries were prepared by immunoSEQ multiplex PCR; TCRdb keeps only in-frame clonotypes and omits some of them. There are around 180,000 clones in the sample; 90% to 95% occur only once, and 0.067% lies in the top ten. J was trimmed by 4 bases and V by 0 bases; bases with no gene match: 14. The CDR3 spans 18 residues. Germline lookup yields CDR1 MGHRA and CDR2 YSYEKL. The chain links TRBV4-1 to TRBJ2-7; 8 bases are a match to TRBD2. The TCR originated in a woman aged 25 to 39 in good health. Specimen: naive CD4+ T cells sorted from blood. As for subset: CD45RA+ positively selected. The CDR3 nucleotides are TGCGCCAGCAGCCAAGATGGGACTAGGGCGGGAGTTCGATACGAGCAGTACTTC. This sequence encodes CASSQDGTRAGVRYEQYF.